These 3 T cell receptor beta chains share one sample of origin, sequenced in a study of cytomegalovirus exposure and HLA in healthy donors. Profiling relied on immunoSEQ multiplex PCR, and the TCRdb table lists in-frame clones only, not all of them. Here the sample spans a few hundred thousand clones, 88% being singletons. Input material: PBMCs. The receptor source for this set is a young man in good health and CMV-seronegative.

This clone was seen more than once but under ten times. The chain links TRBV4-1 to TRBJ2-7; 7 nucleotides agree with TRBD2. The V gene's germline CDR1 is MGHRA and CDR2 YSYEKL. The CDR3 spans 16 residues. V lost 0 bases, J lost 3 bases, and 8 bases stayed unmatched. In nucleotides, the CDR3 is TGCGCCAGCAGCCAAGATTTGGCTAGCGGACGCTACGAGCAGTACTTC. It yields the protein CASSQDLASGRYEQYF.

This rearrangement joins TRBV27 to TRBJ1-3; TRBD1 is a possible D gene (6 bases). CDR1 is MNHEY and CDR2 is SMNVEV in the germline V gene (reference sequence). Trimming shortened V by 7 bases and J by 5 bases, and 9 bases separated the two germline ends. The CDR3 length is 12 residues. DNA of the CDR3: TGTGCCAGCACCGGACAGCGAAACACCATATATTTT. This translates into CASTGQRNTIYF.

This rearrangement joins TRBV27 to TRBJ2-1; D may be TRBD1 (6 bases). The CDR3 runs 15 residues. Germline values: CDR1 MNHEY, CDR2 SMNVEV (reference sequence). V dropped 6 bases and J dropped 3 bases, with 15 bases sitting between them. The CDR3 loop reads CASRQGSGHYNEQFF. In DNA form, the CDR3 reads TGTGCCAGCAGGCAGGGGTCGGGGCACTACAATGAGCAGTTCTTC.